This T cell receptor (beta chain) was sequenced in a study of T cell changes during pregnancy in multiple sclerosis. This clone was detected only once. Per the germline V gene, CDR1 is MNHEY and CDR2 is SVGAGI. This CDR3 is 13 amino acids long. The V and J ends lost 4 bases and 2 bases respectively, with 6 bases between them. Clones were sequenced by immunoSEQ multiplex PCR, and TCRdb holds only the in-frame ones, with some missing. The table has tens of thousands of clones, 91% seen once. V usage is TRBV6-5 and J usage is TRBJ2-1, with a weak D call TRBD2 (5 bases). This specimen consisted of peripheral blood, obtained after pregnancy. The clonotype comes from a female donor in good health, enrolled as a control in a pregnancy study. CDR3 sequence reads: CASSSGAYNEQFF. The DNA for the CDR3 is TGTGCCAGCAGTTCCGGGGCCTACAATGAGCAGTTCTTC.